This T cell receptor beta chain was recovered during a study of OX40 agonist ivuxolimab in advanced cancers. Study-level points and caveats: Both blood CD4+ and CD8+ T cells showed clonal growth by week 6 at 0.1 to 3.0 mg/kg.

Generated by immunoSEQ multiplex PCR, the TCRdb table keeps only in-frame clones and is missing some. The sample gives 55,000 to 85,000 clones, about four fifths of which show up once; 1% to 1.5% is in the top ten. Between the trimmed V and J ends, which lost 6 bases and 2 bases, there was a span of 13 bases. CDR3 size: 14 residues. In germline, CDR1 is MNHEY, CDR2 SVGAGI. As to this clone: Antigen: not known.

A history of autoimmune disease or systemic immunosuppression excluded patients. Sequenced here: CD4+ or CD8+ T cells sorted from blood, sampled in a trial of the OX40 agonist ivuxolimab. This receptor was identified in an adult with an advanced solid tumor such as melanoma, head and neck, liver or kidney cancer. The rearrangement uses TRBV6-5 and TRBJ2-5; the D gene is possibly TRBD1 (6 bases). The CDR3 loop is CASRMDRRQETQYF. For the CDR3, the DNA is TGTGCCAGCAGGATGGACAGACGACAAGAGACCCAGTACTTC.